This T cell receptor (beta chain) comes out of a study of cytomegalovirus exposure and HLA in healthy donors. V gave up 5 bases and J gave up 5 bases; unmatched junction bases: 3. The germline gives CDR1 SGHTA, CDR2 FQGTGA. This CDR3 has 14 residues. A multiplex PCR was run with 60 Vbeta primers and 13 Jbeta primers. TCRdb's table, derived via immunoSEQ multiplex PCR, lists solely in-frame clones and lacks some. The table lists about 210,000 clones, 82% of them singletons, with approximately 6% in the top ten. The chain recombines TRBV7-3 with TRBJ2-5, with 12 bases lining up with TRBD2. The source material was PBMCs. The source of this sequence is a man in his forties or fifties in good health and CMV-seropositive. CDR3 in DNA: TGTGCCAGCAGCCCTGGGACTAGCGGGGAGACCCAGTACTTC. Translating it yields CASSPGTSGETQYF.